A selection of T cell receptor beta chains follows, all from one sample in a study of CXCR3-negative and CXCR3-positive naive CD8 T cells. TCRdb reanalyzed the 5' RACE reads and collapses them to one entry per CDR3 protein, without DNA. Here the sample table reports roughly 130,000 distinct CDR3 sequences. Sequenced: naive CXCR3+ CD8+ T cells from blood. The origin of the receptors is a human donor in good health. Some clones in this sample may be carry-over from other donors' samples. Both conserved end residues are part of each CDR3. Each record gives: V gene, J gene, CDR3 protein.

>TRBV5-1|TRBJ2-7
CASSWLADSYEQYF
>TRBV12-3/TRBV12-4|TRBJ2-4
CASRNDRELAKNIQYF
>TRBV6-6|TRBJ2-1
CASSYTREARNEQFF
>TRBV5-6|TRBJ1-5
CASSLISSNQPQHF
>TRBV19|TRBJ2-7
CASSITGVYEQYF
>TRBV29-1|TRBJ2-7
CSVVTGDSYEQYF
>TRBV4-3|TRBJ2-7
CASSQEYARRSYEQYF
>TRBV7-9|TRBJ1-5
CASSLASGRNNQPQHF
>TRBV7-9|TRBJ2-3
CASSSLADSSNTQYF
>TRBV10-2|TRBJ1-2
CASRGDRSDGYTF
>TRBV20-1|TRBJ2-2
CSARGQDTGELFF
>TRBV7-9|TRBJ1-1
CASSLATGARTEAFF
>TRBV10-3|TRBJ2-7
CAISRQGDYEQYF
>TRBV12-3/TRBV12-4|TRBJ1-5
CASSGGGAQPQHF
>TRBV7-9|TRBJ2-7
CASGDPYEQYF
>TRBV12-3/TRBV12-4|TRBJ1-3
CASSPGRTGGNTIYF
>TRBV25-1|TRBJ2-1
CASSEGLMSSYNEQLF